This T cell receptor beta chain appears in the sequencing data of a study of T cell responses to AZD1222 COVID-19 vaccine. Assay used: immunoSEQ multiplex PCR; TCRdb lists only in-frame clones, some missing. This table holds some 150,000 clones, approximately 88% found once. CDR3 size: 15 residues. The germline V gene encodes CDR1 SGHVS and CDR2 FQNEAQ. J was trimmed by 6 bases and V by 5 bases; bases with no gene match: 5. Specimen: peripheral blood, collected on day 0 of AZD1222 vaccination. The source is an adult in good health. The chain has TRBV7-8 and TRBJ2-2; 11 nucleotides match TRBD2. The CDR3 spells CASSLSGGAPGELFF. CDR3 bases: TGTGCCAGCAGCCTTAGCGGGGGGGCCCCCGGGGAGCTGTTTTTT.